This is a list of T cell receptor beta chains from one sample in a study of OX40 agonist ivuxolimab in advanced cancers. Clones were sequenced by immunoSEQ multiplex PCR, and TCRdb holds only the in-frame ones, with some missing. The repertoire holds 90,000 or so clones, with about 87% as singletons. Sequenced here: CD4+ or CD8+ T cells sorted from blood, sampled in a trial of the OX40 agonist ivuxolimab. The receptors here all came from an adult with an advanced solid tumor such as melanoma, head and neck, liver or kidney cancer. Both conserved end residues are part of each CDR3. D genes are given only for firm matches. Clone size appears in some rows only: once, few, many, or a class for an expanded clone.

v_gene	d_gene	abundance	j_gene	CDR3aa	CDR3nt
TRBV2	.	.	TRBJ2-4	CASSATSQGNIQYF	TGTGCCAGCAGCGCCACCAGCCAGGGAAACATTCAGTACTTC
TRBV18	.	.	TRBJ2-1	CASSPWTASSYNEQFF	TGTGCCAGCTCACCATGGACCGCTAGCTCCTACAATGAGCAGTTCTTC
TRBV12-5	.	.	TRBJ1-6	CASWNSPLHF	TGTGCTAGTTGGAATTCACCCCTCCACTTT
TRBV5-4	TRBD2	.	TRBJ2-3	CASSAALAGTDTQYF	TGTGCCAGCAGCGCCGCGCTAGCGGGAACCGATACGCAGTATTTT
TRBV19	.	.	TRBJ2-3	CASGYTDTQYF	TGTGCCTCTGGGTACACAGATACGCAGTATTTT
TRBV9	.	.	TRBJ2-1	CASSPGQRISYNEQFF	TGTGCCAGCAGCCCCGGCCAGCGGATCTCCTACAATGAGCAGTTCTTC
TRBV2	.	.	TRBJ2-1	CASSEIRVGEQFF	TGTGCCAGCAGTGAAATTCGAGTCGGGGAGCAGTTCTTC
TRBV5-4	TRBD2	.	TRBJ2-7	CASSWGLAGTQSSYEQYF	TGTGCCAGCAGCTGGGGACTAGCGGGAACCCAAAGCTCCTACGAGCAGTACTTC
TRBV6-5	.	.	TRBJ2-2	CASRQGQTGELFF	TGTGCCAGCAGACAGGGTCAAACCGGGGAGCTGTTTTTT
TRBV29-1	.	.	TRBJ1-2	CSVEEWGASYTF	TGCAGCGTTGAAGAATGGGGGGCTAGCTACACCTTC
TRBV19	.	.	TRBJ1-2	CASIAAGPGAVYTF	TGTGCCAGTATAGCTGCTGGGCCGGGGGCCGTCTACACCTTC
TRBV19	.	.	TRBJ1-1	CASSIVGMEWMNTEAFF	TGTGCCAGTAGTATAGTGGGGATGGAGTGGATGAACACTGAAGCTTTCTTT
TRBV7-9	.	.	TRBJ1-4	CASSLVIGEKLFF	TGTGCCAGCAGCTTAGTGATCGGAGAAAAACTGTTTTTT
TRBV5-4	.	.	TRBJ1-2	CASSPGGADGYTF	TGTGCCAGCAGCCCCGGGGGGGCTGATGGCTACACCTTC
TRBV7-6	.	few	TRBJ2-5	CASSLDKRISGLTGRLETQYF	TGTGCCAGCAGCTTAGATAAACGAATTTCTGGATTAACGGGGAGGCTCGAGACCCAGTACTTC
TRBV2	.	once	TRBJ1-3	CASSEASGATGNTIYF	TGTGCCAGCAGTGAAGCGTCGGGGGCGACTGGAAACACCATATATTTT
TRBV6-5	TRBD2	.	TRBJ2-5	CASRTSGRAQETQYF	TGTGCCAGCAGGACTAGCGGGAGGGCCCAAGAGACCCAGTACTTC
TRBV19	TRBD1	.	TRBJ1-5	CASSIWTGGGNQPQHF	TGTGCCAGTAGTATATGGACAGGGGGCGGTAATCAGCCCCAGCATTTT
TRBV30	TRBD1	once	TRBJ1-5	CAWRGQAPGPQHF	TGTGCCTGGAGGGGACAGGCCCCGGGGCCCCAGCATTTT
TRBV5-4	TRBD1	.	TRBJ2-7	CASSLETGVAEQYF	TGTGCCAGCAGCTTGGAGACAGGGGTGGCCGAGCAGTACTTC
TRBV5-6	TRBD2	few	TRBJ2-3	CASSLVSGNADTQYF	TGTGCCAGCAGCTTGGTCAGCGGGAATGCAGATACGCAGTATTTT
TRBV7-8	TRBD2	.	TRBJ2-4	CASSVLTGGTAKNIQYF	TGTGCCAGCAGCGTGCTGACGGGAGGGACGGCCAAAAACATTCAGTACTTC
TRBV7-2	TRBD1	.	TRBJ1-1	CAHGRGRNTEAFF	TGTGCCCATGGTAGGGGGCGGAACACTGAAGCTTTCTTT
TRBV11-2	.	once	TRBJ1-5	CASSLDSYSNQPQHF	TGTGCCAGCAGCTTAGACAGTTATAGCAATCAGCCCCAGCATTTT
TRBV6-6	.	.	TRBJ1-5	CASRLTGFGNQPQHF	TGTGCCAGCAGACTTACAGGATTTGGCAATCAGCCCCAGCATTTT
TRBV5-5	.	.	TRBJ2-5	CASSLESGRETQYF	TGTGCCAGCAGCTTGGAGTCAGGACGAGAGACCCAGTACTTC
TRBV5-1	TRBD1	few	TRBJ2-2	CASSLVGTEPRTGELFF	TGCGCCAGCAGCTTGGTGGGGACAGAGCCCAGGACCGGGGAGCTGTTTTTT
TRBV15	.	.	TRBJ2-3	CATSRGERRRRVADTQYF	TGTGCCACCAGCAGAGGGGAGAGGAGAAGAAGGGTTGCAGATACGCAGTATTTT